This entry is about one T cell receptor beta chain. The CDR3 is made up of 13 amino acids. Germline V gene sequence: CDR1 LGHDT, CDR2 YNNKEL (reference sequence). V shed 3 bases and J shed 4 bases, with 9 bases lying between them. Assay: immunoSEQ multiplex PCR; the TCRdb copy retains only in-frame clones and omits some. This sample has approximately 100,000 clones, with over 75% found just once. This specimen belongs to a study of blood T cell repertoires in COVID-19. In the study overall: Material from acute and convalescent COVID-19 was sourced from the United States, Italy and Spain.

This clonotype was obtained from a woman in her fifties or sixties with acute or convalescent COVID-19. The V and J genes are TRBV3-1 (or the pseudogene TRBV3-2) and TRBJ1-2; D unclear. Sequenced input: peripheral blood. The CDR3 is CASSQGSPYGYTF. DNA for the CDR3: TGTGCCAGCAGCCAGGGCAGCCCCTATGGCTACACCTTC.